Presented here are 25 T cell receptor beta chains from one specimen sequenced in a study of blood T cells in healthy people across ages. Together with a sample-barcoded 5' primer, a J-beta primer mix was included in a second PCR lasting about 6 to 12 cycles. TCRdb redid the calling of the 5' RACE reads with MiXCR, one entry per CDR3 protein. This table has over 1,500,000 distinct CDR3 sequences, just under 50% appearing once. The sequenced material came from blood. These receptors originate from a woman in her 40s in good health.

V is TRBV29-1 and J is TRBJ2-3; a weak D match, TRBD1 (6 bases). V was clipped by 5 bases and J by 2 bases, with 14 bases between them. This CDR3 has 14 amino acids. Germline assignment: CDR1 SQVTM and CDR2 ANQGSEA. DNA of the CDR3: TGCAGCGTTATACCAGGGGCTAACACAGATACGCAGTATTTT. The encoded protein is CSVIPGANTDTQYF.

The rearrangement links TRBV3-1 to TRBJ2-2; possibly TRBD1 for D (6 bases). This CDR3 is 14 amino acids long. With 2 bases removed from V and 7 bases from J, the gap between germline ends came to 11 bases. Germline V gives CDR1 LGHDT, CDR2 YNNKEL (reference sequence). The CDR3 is CASSQRPQGGELFF. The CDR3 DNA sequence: TGTGCCAGCAGCCAAAGACCACAGGGCGGGGAGCTGTTTTTT.

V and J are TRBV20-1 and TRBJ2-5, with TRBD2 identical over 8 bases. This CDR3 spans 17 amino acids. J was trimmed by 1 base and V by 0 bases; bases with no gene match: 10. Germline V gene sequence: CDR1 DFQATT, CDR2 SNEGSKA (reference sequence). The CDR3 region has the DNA TGCAGTGCTAGAGATCCCAAGCGGGGGCTAATCCAAGAGACCCAGTACTTC. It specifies CSARDPKRGLIQETQYF.

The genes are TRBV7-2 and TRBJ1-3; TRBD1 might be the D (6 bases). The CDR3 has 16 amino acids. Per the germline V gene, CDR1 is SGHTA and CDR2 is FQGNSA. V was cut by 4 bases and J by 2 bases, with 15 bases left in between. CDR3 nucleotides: TGTGCCAGCAGCTCGGAAGGGGGATGGACTGGAAACACCATATATTTT. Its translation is CASSSEGGWTGNTIYF.

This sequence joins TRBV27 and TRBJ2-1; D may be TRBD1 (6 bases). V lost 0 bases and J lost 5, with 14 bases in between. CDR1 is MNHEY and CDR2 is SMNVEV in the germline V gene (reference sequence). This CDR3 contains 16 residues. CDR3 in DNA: TGTGCCAGCAGTTTATCCTTCGCCGGGACAAACAATGAGCAGTTCTTC. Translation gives CASSLSFAGTNNEQFF.

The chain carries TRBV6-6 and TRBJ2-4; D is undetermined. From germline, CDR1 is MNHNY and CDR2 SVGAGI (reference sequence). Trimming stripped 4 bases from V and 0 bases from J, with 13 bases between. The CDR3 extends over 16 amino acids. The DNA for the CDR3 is TGTGCCAGCAGTTTTGACGGCTTACTAGCCAAAAACATTCAGTACTTC. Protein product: CASSFDGLLAKNIQYF.

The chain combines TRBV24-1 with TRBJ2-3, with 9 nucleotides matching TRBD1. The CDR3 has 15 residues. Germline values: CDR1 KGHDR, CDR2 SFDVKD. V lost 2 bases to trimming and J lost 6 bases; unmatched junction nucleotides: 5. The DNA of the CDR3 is TGTGCCACCAGTGATTCCGGGACAGGGAAGGATACGCAGTATTTT. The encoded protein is CATSDSGTGKDTQYF.

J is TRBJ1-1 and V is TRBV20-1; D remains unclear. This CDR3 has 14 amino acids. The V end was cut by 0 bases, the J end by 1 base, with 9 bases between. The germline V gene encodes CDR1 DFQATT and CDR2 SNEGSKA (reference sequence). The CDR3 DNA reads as TGCAGTGCTAGAGATGCCGTCCCGAACACTGAAGCTTTCTTT. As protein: CSARDAVPNTEAFF.

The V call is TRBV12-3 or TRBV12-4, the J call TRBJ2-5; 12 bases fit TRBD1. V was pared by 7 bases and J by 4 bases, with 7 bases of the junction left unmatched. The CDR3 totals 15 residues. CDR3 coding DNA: TGTGCCAGCAAGGCCGGGACAGGGGGCGGAGAGACCCAGTACTTC. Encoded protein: CASKAGTGGGETQYF.

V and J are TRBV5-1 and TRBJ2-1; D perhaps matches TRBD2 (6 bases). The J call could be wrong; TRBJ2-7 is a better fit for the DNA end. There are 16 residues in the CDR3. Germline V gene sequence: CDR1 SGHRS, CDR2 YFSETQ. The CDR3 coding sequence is TGCGCCAGCAGCGACGGGACTTTAAGCTCCTACAATGAGCAGTACTTC. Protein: CASSDGTLSSYNEQYF.

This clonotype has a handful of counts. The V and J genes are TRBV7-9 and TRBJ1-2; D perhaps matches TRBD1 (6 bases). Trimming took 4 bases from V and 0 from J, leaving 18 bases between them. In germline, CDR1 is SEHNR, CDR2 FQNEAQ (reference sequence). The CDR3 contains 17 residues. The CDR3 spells CASSSQGGDPANYGYTF. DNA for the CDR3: TGTGCCAGCAGCTCACAGGGTGGGGATCCAGCTAACTATGGCTACACCTTC.

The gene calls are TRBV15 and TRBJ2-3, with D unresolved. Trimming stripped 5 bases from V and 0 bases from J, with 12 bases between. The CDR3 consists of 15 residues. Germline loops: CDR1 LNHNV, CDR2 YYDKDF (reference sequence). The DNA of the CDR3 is TGTGCCACCAGCCCGATAAAAACTAGCACAGATACGCAGTATTTT. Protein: CATSPIKTSTDTQYF.

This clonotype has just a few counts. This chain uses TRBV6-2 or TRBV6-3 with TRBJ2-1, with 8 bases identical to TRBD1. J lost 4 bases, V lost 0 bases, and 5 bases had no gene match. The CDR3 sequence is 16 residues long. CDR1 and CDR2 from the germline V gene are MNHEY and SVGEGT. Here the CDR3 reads CASSYSGRGQYNEQFF. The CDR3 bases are TGTGCCAGCAGTTACTCGGGCAGGGGGCAATACAATGAGCAGTTCTTC.

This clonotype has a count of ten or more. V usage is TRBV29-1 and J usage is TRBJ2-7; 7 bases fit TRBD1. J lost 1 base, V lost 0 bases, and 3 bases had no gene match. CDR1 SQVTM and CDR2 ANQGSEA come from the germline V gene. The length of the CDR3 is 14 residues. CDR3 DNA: TGCAGCGTTGAAGAGACAGGGAGATCCTACGAGCAGTACTTC. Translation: CSVEETGRSYEQYF.

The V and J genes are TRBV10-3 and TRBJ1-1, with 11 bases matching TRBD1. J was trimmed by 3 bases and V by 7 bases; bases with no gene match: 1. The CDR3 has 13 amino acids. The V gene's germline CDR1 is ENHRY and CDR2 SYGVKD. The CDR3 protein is CAIKGQGDTEAFF. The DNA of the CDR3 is TGTGCCATCAAGGGACAGGGGGACACTGAAGCTTTCTTT.

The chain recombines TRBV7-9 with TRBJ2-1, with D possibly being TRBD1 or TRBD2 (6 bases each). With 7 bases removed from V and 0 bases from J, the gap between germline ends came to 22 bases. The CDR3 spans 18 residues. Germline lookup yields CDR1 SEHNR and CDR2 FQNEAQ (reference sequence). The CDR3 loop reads CASTIRGGPGVSYNEQFF. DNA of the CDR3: TGTGCCAGCACCATCAGAGGGGGTCCGGGGGTCTCCTACAATGAGCAGTTCTTC.

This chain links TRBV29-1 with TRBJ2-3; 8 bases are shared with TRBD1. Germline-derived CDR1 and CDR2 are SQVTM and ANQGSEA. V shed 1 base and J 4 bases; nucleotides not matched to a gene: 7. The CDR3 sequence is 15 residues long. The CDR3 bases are TGCAGCGTTGAAGGAGACAGGGGCATCGCAGATACGCAGTATTTT. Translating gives CSVEGDRGIADTQYF.

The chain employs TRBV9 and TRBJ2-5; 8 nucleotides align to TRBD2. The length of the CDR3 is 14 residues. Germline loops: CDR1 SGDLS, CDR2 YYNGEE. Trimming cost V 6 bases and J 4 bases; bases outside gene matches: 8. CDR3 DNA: TGTGCCAGCACGAAGACTAGCGCGGGAGAGACCCAGTACTTC. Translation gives CASTKTSAGETQYF.

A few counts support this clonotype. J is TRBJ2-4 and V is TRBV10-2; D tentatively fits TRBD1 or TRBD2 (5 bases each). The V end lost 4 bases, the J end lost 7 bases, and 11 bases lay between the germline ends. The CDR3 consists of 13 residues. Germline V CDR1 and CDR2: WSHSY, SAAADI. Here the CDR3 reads CASSGSEGNIQYF. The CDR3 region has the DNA TGCGCCAGCAGTGGTTCAGAGGGGAACATTCAGTACTTC.

The CDR3 region has the DNA TGTGCCACCAGTGGTCGACACAGGGGCCCCCTTTACGAGCAGTACTTC. The encoded protein is CATSGRHRGPLYEQYF. The chain is built from TRBV24-1 and TRBJ2-7; 7 nucleotides agree with TRBD1. Germline CDR1 KGHDR, CDR2 SFDVKD. Trimming at V came to 5 bases and at J to 4 bases, leaving 13 bases not matched to a gene. The CDR3 spans 16 residues.

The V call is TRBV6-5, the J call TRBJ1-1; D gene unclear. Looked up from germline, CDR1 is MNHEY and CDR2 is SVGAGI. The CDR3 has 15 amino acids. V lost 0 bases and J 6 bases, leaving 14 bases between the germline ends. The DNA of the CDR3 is TGTGCCAGCAGTTACTCCCGGTCAGGTTTATCTGAAGCTTTCTTT. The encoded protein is CASSYSRSGLSEAFF.

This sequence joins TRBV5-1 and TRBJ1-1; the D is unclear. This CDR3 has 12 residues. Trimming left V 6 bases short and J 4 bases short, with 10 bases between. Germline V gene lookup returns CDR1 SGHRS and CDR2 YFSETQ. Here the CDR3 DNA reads TGCGCCAGCAAACACGGTGGCACTGAAGCTTTCTTT. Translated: CASKHGGTEAFF. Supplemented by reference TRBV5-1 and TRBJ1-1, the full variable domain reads KAGVTQTPRYLIKTRGQQVTLSCSPISGHRSVSWYQQTPGQGLQFLFEYFSETQRNKGNFPGRFSGRQFSNSRSEMNVSTLELGDSALYLCASKHGGTEAFFGQGTRLTVV.

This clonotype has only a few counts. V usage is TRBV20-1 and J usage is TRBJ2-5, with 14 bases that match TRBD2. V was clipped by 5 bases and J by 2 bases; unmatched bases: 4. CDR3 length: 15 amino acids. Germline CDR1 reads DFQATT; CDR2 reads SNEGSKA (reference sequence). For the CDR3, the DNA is TGCAGTGCTGGACTAGCGGGGGGTCCGCAAGAGACCCAGTACTTC. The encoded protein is CSAGLAGGPQETQYF.

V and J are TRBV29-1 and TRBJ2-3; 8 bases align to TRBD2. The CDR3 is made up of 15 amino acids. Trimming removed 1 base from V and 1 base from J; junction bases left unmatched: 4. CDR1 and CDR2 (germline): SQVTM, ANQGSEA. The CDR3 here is CSVEAAGVGTDTQYF. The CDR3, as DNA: TGCAGCGTTGAAGCAGCGGGAGTGGGCACAGATACGCAGTATTTT.

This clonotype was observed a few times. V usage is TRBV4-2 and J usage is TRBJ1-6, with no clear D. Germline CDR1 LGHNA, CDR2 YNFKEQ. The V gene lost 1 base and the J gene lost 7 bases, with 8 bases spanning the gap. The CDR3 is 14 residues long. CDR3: CASSQVAANSPLHF. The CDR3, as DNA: TGTGCCAGCAGCCAAGTTGCGGCGAATTCACCCCTCCACTTT.